Below are 13 T cell receptor beta chains sequenced from a single sample in a study of blood T cells in healthy people across ages. A sample-barcoded 5' primer and a J-beta primer mix were used in a second PCR of roughly 7 to 12 cycles. TCRdb reprocessed the 5' RACE reads with MiXCR, giving one entry per CDR3 protein. This sample has around 1,000,000 distinct CDR3 sequences, with 20% to 25% found just once. Separately, the same data were catalogued under a study of T cells of mothers and their children.

Sequencing was carried out using blood. Receptor source: a girl aged 2 to 10 in good health.

In its sample, this clonotype was seen a few times. This chain links TRBV6-5 with TRBJ2-4; weak D call: TRBD1 (5 bases). CDR1 MNHEY and CDR2 SVGAGI come from the germline V gene. Trimming stripped 5 bases from V and 10 bases from J, with 12 bases between. This CDR3 contains 12 residues. The chain's CDR3 is CASSPLGDIQYF. CDR3 nucleotide sequence: TGTGCCAGCAGTCCCCTAGGGGATATTCAGTACTTC.

This chain connects TRBV28 to TRBJ2-7, with TRBD2 matching over 7 bases. The CDR3 length is 14 residues. V lost 2 bases and J lost 1; bases outside the gene matches: 2. Germline V gene data show CDR1 as MDHEN and CDR2 as SYDVKM. CDR3 DNA: TGTGCCAGCAGTTTACCAGCGGGGTCCTACGAGCAGTACTTC. This translates into CASSLPAGSYEQYF. Full variable domain (remainder filled in from reference TRBV28 and TRBJ2-7): DVKVTQSSRYLVKRTGEKVFLECVQDMDHENMFWYRQDPGLGLRLIYFSYDVKMKEKGDIPEGYSVSREKKERFSLILESASTNQTSMYLCASSLPAGSYEQYFGPGTRLTVT.

V gene TRBV9 combines with J gene TRBJ2-7; D is uncertain. CDR1 and CDR2 from the germline V gene are SGDLS and YYNGEE. The germline V and J ends were trimmed by 0 bases and 2 bases, with 9 bases remaining between them. The CDR3 extends over 14 amino acids. The chain's CDR3 is CASSVGARPYEQYF. CDR3 in DNA: TGTGCCAGCAGCGTAGGGGCGCGGCCCTACGAGCAGTACTTC.

The rearrangement uses TRBV19 and TRBJ2-1; the D is unclear. Trimming cost V 4 bases and J 4 bases, with 23 bases left between them. Germline assignment: CDR1 LNHDA and CDR2 SQIVND (reference sequence). The CDR3 sequence is 18 residues long. CDR3 DNA sequence: TGTGCCAGTAGTACCTCAGTAAGTTCCGAGCGTGGGTACAATGAGCAGTTCTTC. Amino acids: CASSTSVSSERGYNEQFF.

This clonotype was detected only a few times. Germline and junction disagree at one end, which may indicate a read error. The chain links TRBV20-1 to TRBJ2-5, with 13 bases identical to TRBD2. From germline, CDR1 is DFQATT and CDR2 SNEGSKA (reference sequence). This CDR3 contains 15 residues. DNA for the CDR3: TGCAGTGCAAAACTAGCGGGAGGGACCCAAGGGACCCAGTACTTC. Its protein product is CSAKLAGGTQGTQYF.

The chain uses TRBV28 and TRBJ2-5; D gene unclear. The DNA matches TRBJ2-7 better at its end, which makes the J call doubtful. The CDR3 runs 13 residues. Germline V gene data show CDR1 as MDHEN and CDR2 as SYDVKM. The chain's CDR3 is CASSTELTYEQYF. The CDR3 DNA sequence: TGTGCCAGCAGCACTGAACTGACCTACGAGCAGTACTTC.

This chain joins TRBV29-1 and TRBJ1-5; 9 bases align to TRBD1. Germline values: CDR1 SQVTM, CDR2 ANQGSEA. The CDR3 runs to 14 residues. Here the CDR3 reads CSTGTGNSNQPQHF. The CDR3 DNA follows: TGCAGTACCGGGACAGGGAATAGCAATCAGCCCCAGCATTTT.

V usage is TRBV5-1 and J usage is TRBJ2-1; D is unclear. The J call is doubtful: the DNA matches TRBJ2-5 better. This CDR3 is built from 12 residues. Germline CDR1 reads SGHRS; CDR2 reads YFSETQ. The CDR3 DNA reads as TGCGCCAGCAGAGGAGAGGCGGAGACCCAGTACTTC. Its translation is CASRGEAETQYF.

The chain joins TRBV20-1 to TRBJ1-2; 7 bases match TRBD1. The CDR3 contains 16 residues. The ends lost 5 bases at V and 2 bases at J; junction bases unmatched: 14. CDR1 is DFQATT and CDR2 is SNEGSKA in the germline V gene (reference sequence). The CDR3 DNA follows: TGCAGTGCTCTGCTGGGACAGTCCGGACGAAACTATGGCTACACCTTC. Amino acids: CSALLGQSGRNYGYTF.

CDR3 in amino acids: CASSSRLGPPYGYTF. As DNA, the CDR3 is TGTGCCAGCAGCTCACGACTGGGACCCCCTTATGGCTACACCTTC. The V and J genes are TRBV7-8 and TRBJ1-2; perhaps TRBD1 as D (5 bases). In germline, CDR1 is SGHVS, CDR2 FQNEAQ. The V end lost 4 bases, the J end lost 5 bases, and 17 bases lay between the germline ends. This CDR3 has 15 amino acids.

The CDR3 DNA reads as TGCGCCAGCAGCTATTCGGTCTTAGGCGGGGAGACCCAGTACTTC. It specifies CASSYSVLGGETQYF. V and J are TRBV5-1 and TRBJ2-5, with a possible D match to TRBD2 (5 bases). V was cut by 3 bases and J by 5 bases, with 17 bases left in between. Germline-derived CDR1 and CDR2 are SGHRS and YFSETQ. This CDR3 comprises 15 residues.

This clonotype was seen only a few times. The junction shows a germline mismatch at one end, possibly a read error. This chain connects TRBV5-1 to TRBJ2-6; TRBD1 aligns across 8 bases. The CDR3 covers 18 residues. Germline lookup yields CDR1 SGHRS and CDR2 YFSETQ. The CDR3 region has the DNA TGCGCCAGCAGCTTAATCCGAGCAGGGGGCCCTGGGGCCAATGTCCTGACTTTC. This translates into CASSLIRAGGPGANVLTF.

This clonotype was seen more than once but under ten times. The chain couples TRBV5-1 to TRBJ2-3; D is uncertain. Germline-derived CDR1 and CDR2 are SGHRS and YFSETQ. Trimming shortened V by 1 base and J by 0 bases, and 9 bases separated the two germline ends. The CDR3 totals 15 residues. The CDR3 nucleotides are TGCGCCAGCAGCTTGAGATCTTACAGCACAGATACGCAGTATTTT. Protein product: CASSLRSYSTDTQYF. The full variable domain, its missing parts supplied by reference TRBV5-1 and TRBJ2-3, is KAGVTQTPRYLIKTRGQQVTLSCSPISGHRSVSWYQQTPGQGLQFLFEYFSETQRNKGNFPGRFSGRQFSNSRSEMNVSTLELGDSALYLCASSLRSYSTDTQYFGPGTRLTVL.